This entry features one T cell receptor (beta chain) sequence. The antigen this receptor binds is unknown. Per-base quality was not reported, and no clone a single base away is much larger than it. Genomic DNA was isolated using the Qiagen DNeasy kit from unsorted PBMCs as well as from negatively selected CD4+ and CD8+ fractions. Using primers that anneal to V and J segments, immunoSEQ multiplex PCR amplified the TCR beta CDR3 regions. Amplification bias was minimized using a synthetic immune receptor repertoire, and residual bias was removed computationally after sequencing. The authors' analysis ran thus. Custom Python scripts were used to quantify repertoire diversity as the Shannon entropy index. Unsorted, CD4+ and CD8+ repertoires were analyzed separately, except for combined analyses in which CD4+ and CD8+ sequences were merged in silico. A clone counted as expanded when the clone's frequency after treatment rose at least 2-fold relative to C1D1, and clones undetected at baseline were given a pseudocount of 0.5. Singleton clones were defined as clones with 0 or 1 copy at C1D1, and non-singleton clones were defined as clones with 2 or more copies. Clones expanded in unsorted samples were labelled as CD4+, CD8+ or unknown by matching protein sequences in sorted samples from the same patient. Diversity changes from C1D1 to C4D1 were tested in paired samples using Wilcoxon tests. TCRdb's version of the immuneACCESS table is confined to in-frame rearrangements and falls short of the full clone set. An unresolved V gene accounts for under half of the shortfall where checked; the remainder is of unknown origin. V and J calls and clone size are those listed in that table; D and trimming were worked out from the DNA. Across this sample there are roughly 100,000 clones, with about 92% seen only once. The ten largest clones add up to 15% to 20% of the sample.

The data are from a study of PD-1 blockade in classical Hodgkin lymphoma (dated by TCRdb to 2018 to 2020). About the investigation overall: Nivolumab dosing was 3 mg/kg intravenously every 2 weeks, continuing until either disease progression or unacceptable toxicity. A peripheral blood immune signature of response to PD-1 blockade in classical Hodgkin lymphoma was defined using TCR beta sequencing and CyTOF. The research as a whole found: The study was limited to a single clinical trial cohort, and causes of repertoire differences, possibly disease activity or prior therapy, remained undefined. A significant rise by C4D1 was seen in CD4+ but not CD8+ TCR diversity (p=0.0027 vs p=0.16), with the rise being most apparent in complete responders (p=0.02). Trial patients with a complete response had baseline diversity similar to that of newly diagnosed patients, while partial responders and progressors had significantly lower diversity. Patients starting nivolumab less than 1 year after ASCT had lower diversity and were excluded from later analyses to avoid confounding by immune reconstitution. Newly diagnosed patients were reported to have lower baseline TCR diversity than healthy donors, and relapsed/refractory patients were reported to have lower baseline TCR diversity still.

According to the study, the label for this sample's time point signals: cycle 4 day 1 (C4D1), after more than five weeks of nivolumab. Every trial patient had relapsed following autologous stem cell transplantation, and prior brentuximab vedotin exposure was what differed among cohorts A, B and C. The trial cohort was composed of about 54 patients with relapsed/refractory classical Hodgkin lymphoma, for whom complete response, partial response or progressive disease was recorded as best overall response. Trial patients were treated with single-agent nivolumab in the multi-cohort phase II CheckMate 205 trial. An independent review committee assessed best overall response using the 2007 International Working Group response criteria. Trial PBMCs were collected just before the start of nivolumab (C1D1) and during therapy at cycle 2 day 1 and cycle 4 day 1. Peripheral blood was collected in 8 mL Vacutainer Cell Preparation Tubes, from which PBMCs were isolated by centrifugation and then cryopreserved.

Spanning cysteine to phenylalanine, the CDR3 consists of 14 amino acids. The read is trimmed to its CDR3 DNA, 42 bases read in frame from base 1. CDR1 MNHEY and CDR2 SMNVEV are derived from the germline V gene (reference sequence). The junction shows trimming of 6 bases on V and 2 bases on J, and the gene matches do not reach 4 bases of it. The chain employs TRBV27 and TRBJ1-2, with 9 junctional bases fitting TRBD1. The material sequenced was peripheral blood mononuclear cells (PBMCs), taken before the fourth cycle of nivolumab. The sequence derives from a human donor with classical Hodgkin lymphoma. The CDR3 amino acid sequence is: CASRSTGGNYGYTF. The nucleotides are TGTGCCAGCAGGTCAACAGGGGGCAACTATGGCTACACCTTC.